This T cell receptor (beta chain) came from a study of T cell repertoires in cytomegalovirus infection. Study-wide background: Indications of both CMV infection and matching HLA type were provided by public TCR beta signatures. Findings and caveats of the study: HLA-C-restricted, CMV-specific TCR beta clonotypes were dominant ex vivo.

Germline-derived CDR1 and CDR2 are MNHNS and SASEGT. The CDR3 runs to 12 residues. The V end was cut by 8 bases, the J end by 2 bases, with 9 bases between. Points on this clonotype: The antigen remains undetermined.

TCRdb reprocessed the reads with MiXCR, giving one entry per CDR3 protein. Of 650,000 to 900,000 distinct CDR3 sequences in the sample, about 30% were seen once. The sequence came from a human donor in good health (CMV status not recorded). Some clones in this sample may be carry-over from other donors' samples. The chain employs TRBV6-1 and TRBJ1-1, with TRBD1 as a possible D gene (6 bases). The sample in question was cultured CD8+ T cells from PBMCs, obtained from culture after CMV antigen stimulation. Here the CDR3 reads CASYRVNTEAFF. DNA for the CDR3: TGTGCCAGCTACAGGGTAAACACTGAAGCTTTCTTT.